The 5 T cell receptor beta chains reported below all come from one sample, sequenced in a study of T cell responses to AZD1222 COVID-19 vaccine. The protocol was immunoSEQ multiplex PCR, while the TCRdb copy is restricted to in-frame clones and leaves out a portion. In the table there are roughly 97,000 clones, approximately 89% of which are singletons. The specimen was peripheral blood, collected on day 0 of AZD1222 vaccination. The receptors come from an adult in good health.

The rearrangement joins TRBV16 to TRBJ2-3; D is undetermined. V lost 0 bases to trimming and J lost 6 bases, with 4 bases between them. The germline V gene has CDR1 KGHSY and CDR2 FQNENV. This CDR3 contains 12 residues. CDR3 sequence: CASSQSEDTQYF. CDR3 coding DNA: TGTGCCAGCAGCCAATCTGAGGATACGCAGTATTTT. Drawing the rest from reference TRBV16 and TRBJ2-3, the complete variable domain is GEEVAQTPKHLVRGEGQKAKLYCAPIKGHSYVFWYQQVLKNEFKFLISFQNENVFDETGMPKERFSAKCLPNSPCSLEIQATKLEDSAVYFCASSQSEDTQYFGPGTRLTVL.

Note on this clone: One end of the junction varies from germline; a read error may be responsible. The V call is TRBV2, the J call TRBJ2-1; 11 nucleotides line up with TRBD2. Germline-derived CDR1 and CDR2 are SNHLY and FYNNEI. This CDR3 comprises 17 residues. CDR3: CGSALAGGFGSYNEQFF. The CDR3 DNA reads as TGTGGCAGCGCCCTAGCGGGGGGTTTTGGCTCCTACAATGAGCAGTTCTTC. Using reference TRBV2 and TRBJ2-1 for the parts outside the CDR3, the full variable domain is EPEVTQTPSHQVTQMGQEVILRCVPISNHLYFYWYRQILGQKVEFLVSFYNNEISEKSEIFDDQFSVERPDGSNFTLKIRSTKLEDSAMYFCGSALAGGFGSYNEQFFGPGTRLTVL.

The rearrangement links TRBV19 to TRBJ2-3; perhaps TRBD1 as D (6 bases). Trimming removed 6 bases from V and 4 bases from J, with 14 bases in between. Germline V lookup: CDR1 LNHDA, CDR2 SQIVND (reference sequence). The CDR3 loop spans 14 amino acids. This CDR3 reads CASRMTYRADTQYF. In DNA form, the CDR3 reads TGTGCCAGTAGGATGACCTACAGGGCAGATACGCAGTATTTT.

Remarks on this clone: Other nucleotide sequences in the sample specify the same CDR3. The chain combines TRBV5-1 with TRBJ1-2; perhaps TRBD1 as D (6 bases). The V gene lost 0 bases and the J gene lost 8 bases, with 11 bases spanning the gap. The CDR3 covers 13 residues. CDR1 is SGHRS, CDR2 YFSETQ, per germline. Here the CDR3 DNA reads TGCGCCAGCAGCTTGGGGCCCGGGGGCGGCTACACCTTC. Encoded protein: CASSLGPGGGYTF.

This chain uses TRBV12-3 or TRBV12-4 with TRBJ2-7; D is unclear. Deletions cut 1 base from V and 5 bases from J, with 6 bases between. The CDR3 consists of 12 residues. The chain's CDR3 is CASSLGWDEQYF. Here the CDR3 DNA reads TGTGCCAGCAGTTTAGGATGGGACGAGCAGTACTTC.